The entry below describes one T cell receptor beta chain. The junction departs from the called germline gene at one end, perhaps through a read error. TCRbeta libraries were built with three rounds of nested PCR, modified from ARM-PCR. TCRdb independently ran MiXCR on the multiplex PCR reads; one entry per CDR3 protein. The table lists tens of thousands of distinct CDR3 sequences, 61% of them singletons. These data originate in a study of tumor and adjacent non-tumor tissue in lung cancer. About the research overall: Around 4.2 million productive TCRbeta reads were obtained per sample on average.

RNA was extracted from bulk tissue without any cell sorting. The normal lung tissue was taken more than 3 cm from the tumor edge. Germline lookup yields CDR1 MNHNS and CDR2 SASEGT. The CDR3 length is 17 residues. The chain combines TRBV6-1 with TRBJ1-2; 11 bases are shared with TRBD1. Sequencing was done on a sample of distant non-tumor lung tissue. The source is a man in his 70s with non-small cell lung cancer. The CDR3: CASSEVPDGQGAGGYTF. The CDR3 region has the DNA TGTGCCAGCAGCGAAGTCCCCGACGGACAGGGGGCAGGTGGCTACACCTTC.